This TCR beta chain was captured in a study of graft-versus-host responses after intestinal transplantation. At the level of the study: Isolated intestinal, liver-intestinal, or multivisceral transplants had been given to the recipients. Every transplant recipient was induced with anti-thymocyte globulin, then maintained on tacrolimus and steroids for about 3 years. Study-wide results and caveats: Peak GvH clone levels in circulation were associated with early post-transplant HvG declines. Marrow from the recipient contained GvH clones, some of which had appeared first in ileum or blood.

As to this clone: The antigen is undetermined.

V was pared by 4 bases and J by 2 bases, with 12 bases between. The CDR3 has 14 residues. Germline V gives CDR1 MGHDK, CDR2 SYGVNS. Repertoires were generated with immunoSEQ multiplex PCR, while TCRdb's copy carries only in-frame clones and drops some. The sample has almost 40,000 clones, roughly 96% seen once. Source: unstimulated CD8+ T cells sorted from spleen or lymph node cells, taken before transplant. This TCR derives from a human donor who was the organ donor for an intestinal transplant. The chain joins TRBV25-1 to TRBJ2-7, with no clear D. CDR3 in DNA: TGTGCCAGCAGTGGGGGAAACAGCCCCTACGAGCAGTACTTC. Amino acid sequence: CASSGGNSPYEQYF.